What follows are 4 T cell receptor beta chains derived from one specimen sequenced in a study of vaccination and CD4 T cells after COVID-19. Sequencing of cultured CD4+ T cell DNA used the Oncomine TCR Beta short-read assay. TCRdb redid the calling of the PCR reads with MiXCR, one entry per CDR3 protein. The data contain 13,000 or so distinct CDR3 sequences, 61% of them singletons. For these TCRs, the target antigens are not known. As to treatment: approximately 10-day PBMC culture with coronavirus spike peptide pools or control peptides (ViraFEST assay). Sequencing used CD4+ T cells from blood, cultured in vitro. All receptors come from a human donor who had recovered from COVID-19.

This clonotype turned up a few times. J is TRBJ2-3 and V is TRBV20-1, with D unclear. Trimming stripped 2 bases from V and 1 base from J, with 10 bases between. Germline assignment: CDR1 DFQATT and CDR2 SNEGSKA (reference sequence). The CDR3 has 14 amino acids. The CDR3 DNA reads as TGCAGTGCTAGACAGCCCCGGGGCACAGATACGCAGTATTTT. It encodes CSARQPRGTDTQYF.

V is TRBV6-2 or TRBV6-3 and J is TRBJ1-1, with D perhaps TRBD1 (6 bases). Looked up from germline, CDR1 is MNHEY and CDR2 is SVGEGT. Trimming removed 4 bases at V and 3 bases at J, with 15 bases between. The CDR3 loop spans 15 amino acids. The CDR3, as DNA: TGTGCCAGCAGTTTTGGAGGGGGAGTTGACACTGAAGCTTTCTTT. Protein: CASSFGGGVDTEAFF.

This chain links TRBV2 with TRBJ1-1; 7 nucleotides match TRBD1. The CDR3 has 14 residues. Per germline, CDR1 SNHLY and CDR2 FYNNEI. J was trimmed by 4 bases and V by 6 bases; bases with no gene match: 8. CDR3 region: CASSGGTGATEAFF. CDR3 DNA sequence: TGTGCCAGCAGCGGGGGTACAGGGGCCACTGAAGCTTTCTTT.

V and J are TRBV5-1 and TRBJ1-1; D gene uncertain. Germline CDR1 and CDR2: SGHRS and YFSETQ. This CDR3 has 15 residues. Trimming removed 0 bases at V and 4 bases at J, with 13 bases between. CDR3 in amino acids: CASSLEGRSGTEAFF. CDR3 coding DNA: TGCGCCAGCAGCTTGGAGGGCAGGTCGGGCACTGAAGCTTTCTTT.